A single sample is the source of the 3 T cell receptor beta chains below, sequenced in a study of long-term antiretroviral therapy in people with HIV. Version v3.0 of the immunoSEQ assay was performed at survey level. Using immunoSEQ multiplex PCR, the repertoire was profiled, and TCRdb retains in-frame clones only, with some absent. The data contain tens of thousands of clones, about 88% of them singletons. The sample in question was unsorted PBMCs, obtained 0.8 years after starting antiretroviral therapy. Every receptor here comes from a woman aged 18-29 years with HIV.

The chain couples TRBV4-2 to TRBJ2-3; the match to TRBD2 covers 11 bases. This CDR3 has 18 residues. CDR1 is LGHNA, CDR2 YNFKEQ, per germline. V was clipped by 2 bases and J by 1 base; unmatched bases: 8. The CDR3 nucleotides are TGTGCCAGCAGCCAACTACTAGCGGGAGACTCGGGCACAGATACGCAGTATTTT. The encoded protein is CASSQLLAGDSGTDTQYF.

Written as DNA, the CDR3 is TGCGCCAGTAGTGTCAGGATAGGCACCATATATTTT. This translates into CASSVRIGTIYF. The chain is built from TRBV23-1 and TRBJ1-3, with no clear D. TRBV23-1 is an open reading frame, and its role is uncertain. CDR3 length: 12 amino acids. Trimming stripped 9 bases from V and 9 bases from J, with 15 bases between.

The rearrangement links TRBV6-1 to TRBJ2-7; a weak D match, TRBD1 (6 bases). Per the germline V gene, CDR1 is MNHNS and CDR2 is SASEGT. V lost 1 base, J lost 1 base, and 11 bases lay in between. The CDR3 loop spans 15 amino acids. CDR3 sequence: CASSEGTAISYEQYF. Here the CDR3 DNA reads TGTGCCAGCAGTGAAGGGACAGCCATTTCCTACGAGCAGTACTTC.